Following are 20 T cell receptor beta chains from one sample sequenced in a study of beta chain features in type 1 diabetes. All of the isolated RNA was reverse transcribed, so expressed TCRB transcripts were sequenced. Assay used: immunoSEQ multiplex PCR; TCRdb lists only in-frame clones, some missing. The profile shows fewer than 500,000 clones, 11% to 15% of them singletons. What was sequenced was naive CD4+ T cells from blood. The receptors derive from a young man in good health.

The chain couples TRBV25-1 to TRBJ2-5; possibly TRBD1 for D (6 bases). V was pared by 3 bases and J by 2 bases, with 16 bases between. The CDR3 contains 16 residues. CDR1 is MGHDK and CDR2 is SYGVNS in the germline V gene. CDR3 nucleotides: TGTGCCAGCAGTGAGCTAGGGGGAGCCCCTCAAGAGACCCAGTACTTC. Its translation: CASSELGGAPQETQYF.

This chain links TRBV7-8 with TRBJ1-5; no definite D call. This CDR3 has 16 residues. CDR1 and CDR2 from the germline V gene are SGHVS and FQNEAQ. V lost 5 bases to trimming and J lost 7 bases, with 21 bases between them. The chain's CDR3 is CASSTRMEQLGQPQHF. Written as DNA, the CDR3 is TGTGCCAGCAGCACCAGGATGGAACAATTGGGCCAGCCCCAGCATTTT.

This clone was counted many times. The chain uses TRBV30 and TRBJ1-2; a weak D match, TRBD1 (5 bases). The CDR3 has 13 amino acids. CDR1 and CDR2 from the germline V gene are GTSNPN and SVGIG (reference sequence). Deletions cut 1 base from V and 6 bases from J, with 12 bases between. This CDR3 reads CAWSARQHDGYTF. Here the CDR3 DNA reads TGTGCCTGGAGTGCTCGACAGCACGATGGCTACACCTTC.

In its sample, this clone was seen a few times. The chain is built from TRBV29-1 and TRBJ2-7, with D unresolved. Germline V gene lookup returns CDR1 SQVTM and CDR2 ANQGSEA. Trimming pared 6 bases from V and 6 bases from J, leaving 9 bases between. The CDR3 runs 10 residues. DNA for the CDR3: TGCAGCGTCGCGGATAGCGAGCAGTACTTC. Translated: CSVADSEQYF.

The sample holds a few counts of this clone. This chain joins TRBV25-1 and TRBJ2-3; 9 bases map to TRBD2. The CDR3 runs to 15 residues. V dropped 6 bases and J dropped 2; count of bases not matched to a gene: 6. The V gene's germline CDR1 is MGHDK and CDR2 SYGVNS. CDR3 sequence: CASRMTSGPTDTQYF. The CDR3 DNA reads as TGTGCCAGCAGAATGACTAGCGGACCCACAGATACGCAGTATTTT.

This clone was counted a few times. V and J are TRBV6-6 and TRBJ1-4; D gene unclear. CDR1 is MNHNY, CDR2 SVGAGI, per germline (reference sequence). This CDR3 has 14 amino acids. Trimming shortened V by 1 base and J by 8 bases, and 11 bases separated the two germline ends. CDR3 residues: CASSYWEGGEKLFF. DNA of the CDR3: TGTGCCAGCAGTTACTGGGAGGGAGGAGAAAAACTGTTTTTT.

This clone was detected only a few times. The rearrangement links TRBV9 to TRBJ2-5; tentatively, D is TRBD1 (5 bases). The germline CDR1 and CDR2 sequences are SGDLS and YYNGEE. The CDR3 sequence is 14 residues long. V dropped 4 bases and J dropped 5 bases, with 15 bases sitting between them. The DNA for the CDR3 is TGTGCCAGCAGCAGCGAAGCAGGGCGTGAGACCCAGTACTTC. Translating it yields CASSSEAGRETQYF.

This sequence joins TRBV25-1 and TRBJ2-3, with a possible D match to TRBD1 (6 bases). The CDR3 covers 13 residues. V dropped 3 bases and J dropped 9 bases, with 13 bases sitting between them. The germline V gene has CDR1 MGHDK and CDR2 SYGVNS. CDR3 sequence (DNA): TGTGCCAGCAGTGATGCAGGGGCGTTAACGCAGTATTTT. The encoded protein is CASSDAGALTQYF.

The chain has TRBV27 and TRBJ1-2; a possible D gene is TRBD1 (6 bases). The CDR3 totals 15 residues. V was shortened by 2 bases and J by 0 bases, with 10 bases between the two germline ends. Germline CDR1 reads MNHEY; CDR2 reads SMNVEV (reference sequence). CDR3 amino acids: CASSLTGRANYGYTF. CDR3 nucleotides: TGTGCCAGCAGTTTAACAGGGAGAGCTAACTATGGCTACACCTTC.

The chain combines TRBV6-6 with TRBJ1-2, with 8 bases lining up with TRBD1. V lost 8 bases to trimming and J lost 4 bases; unmatched junction nucleotides: 6. Per germline, CDR1 MNHNY and CDR2 SVGAGI (reference sequence). The CDR3 extends over 13 amino acids. The CDR3 DNA sequence: TGTGCCAGCGGCTCAGGGGGCCGCTATGGCTACACCTTC. Translated: CASGSGGRYGYTF.

The gene calls are TRBV7-3 and TRBJ2-5; D possibly corresponds to TRBD1 (5 bases). The germline gives CDR1 SGHTA, CDR2 FQGTGA. The CDR3 sequence is 13 residues long. V was cut by 1 base and J by 9 bases, with 12 bases left in between. The CDR3 loop is CASSLSDSRAQYF. CDR3 DNA: TGTGCCAGCAGCTTAAGTGACAGTAGGGCCCAGTACTTC.

This clone was found a few times. V and J are TRBV10-3 and TRBJ2-2; 11 nucleotides agree with TRBD2. Germline CDR1 reads ENHRY; CDR2 reads SYGVKD. The J segment lost 6 bases and the V segment lost 6 bases, leaving 3 bases of the junction unmatched. The CDR3 covers 14 residues. DNA for the CDR3: TGTGCCATCAGCCAACTAGCGGGAGCCGGGGAGCTGTTTTTT. It specifies CAISQLAGAGELFF.

This clone was seen more than once but under ten times. The J gene is TRBJ1-2, the V gene TRBV20-1; 10 bases are a match to TRBD1. Germline V gene data show CDR1 as DFQATT and CDR2 as SNEGSKA (reference sequence). This CDR3 contains 11 residues. Trimming removed 5 bases from V and 10 bases from J; junction bases left unmatched: 4. CDR3 region: CSARGTGDYTF. Written as DNA, the CDR3 is TGCAGTGCTCGCGGGACAGGGGACTACACCTTC.

This clone was counted between two and nine times. This sequence joins TRBV18 and TRBJ1-1; D remains unclear. The germline CDR1 and CDR2 sequences are KGHSH and LQKENI. The ends were cut back, 8 bases at V and 1 base at J, with 11 bases in the middle. The CDR3 runs 13 residues. In DNA form, the CDR3 reads TGTGCCAGCCTCCCGAAGGGGAACACTGAAGCTTTCTTT. Translation gives CASLPKGNTEAFF.

This rearrangement joins TRBV7-2 to TRBJ2-4, with a weak D call TRBD1 (6 bases). Trimming removed 5 bases at V and 3 bases at J, with 11 bases between. Germline loops: CDR1 SGHTA, CDR2 FQGNSA. The CDR3 covers 14 residues. Here the CDR3 DNA reads TGTGCCAGCAGCCTAGGGACAATCAAAAACATTCAGTACTTC. Translating gives CASSLGTIKNIQYF.

This clone has a handful of counts. The J gene is TRBJ2-7, the V gene TRBV9; D might be TRBD1 (6 bases). Trimming shortened V by 4 bases and J by 3 bases, and 23 bases separated the two germline ends. The CDR3 contains 17 residues. CDR1 is SGDLS and CDR2 is YYNGEE in the germline V gene. The DNA of the CDR3 is TGTGCCAGCAGCCCCACCACGTTTAGACAGGAATTCTACGAGCAGTACGTC. Translated: CASSPTTFRQEFYEQYV.

This rearrangement joins TRBV10-3 to TRBJ2-3, with a weak D call TRBD1 (6 bases). The V gene lost 3 bases and the J gene lost 6 bases, with 10 bases spanning the gap. Germline CDR1 ENHRY, CDR2 SYGVKD. CDR3 length: 13 amino acids. CDR3 in amino acids: CAISEQGLDTQYF. CDR3 coding DNA: TGTGCCATCAGTGAACAGGGTCTCGATACGCAGTATTTT.

The genes are TRBV7-9 and TRBJ2-4; 14 bases are shared with TRBD2. V lost 4 bases to trimming and J lost 0 bases; unmatched junction nucleotides: 8. Germline values: CDR1 SEHNR, CDR2 FQNEAQ (reference sequence). The CDR3 has 19 residues. The CDR3 protein is CASSSGLAGELKAKNIQYF. The DNA of the CDR3 is TGTGCCAGCAGCTCGGGACTAGCGGGAGAACTGAAAGCCAAAAACATTCAGTACTTC.

This clone was observed once. The V and J genes are TRBV25-1 and TRBJ1-6, with D maybe TRBD1 (6 bases). CDR3 size: 17 residues. Germline V gene sequence: CDR1 MGHDK, CDR2 SYGVNS. With 1 base removed from V and 6 bases from J, the gap between germline ends came to 16 bases. Here the CDR3 reads CASSEFGGGPINSPLHF. The DNA of the CDR3 is TGTGCCAGCAGTGAATTTGGGGGCGGCCCAATTAATTCACCCCTCCACTTT.

This clone was counted a few times. The chain recombines TRBV5-6 with TRBJ2-5, with unresolved D. Germline lookup yields CDR1 SGHDT and CDR2 YYEEEE. With 3 bases removed from V and 5 bases from J, the gap between germline ends came to 11 bases. The CDR3 loop spans 13 amino acids. The CDR3 loop is CASSSWWVETQYF. The CDR3 DNA is TGTGCCAGCAGCTCTTGGTGGGTCGAGACCCAGTACTTC.